Following are 24 T cell receptor beta chains from one sample sequenced in a study of cytomegalovirus exposure and HLA in healthy donors. PCR primers comprised 60 Vbeta and 13 Jbeta primers. Here immunoSEQ multiplex PCR was the method, and the copy in TCRdb shows in-frame clones only, minus some. Found here are 150,000 to 200,000 clones, over 80% of them singletons; the top ten hold over 1.5%. Sequencing was carried out using PBMCs. These receptors came from a middle-aged man in good health and CMV-seronegative.

The chain joins TRBV28 to TRBJ2-1; D remains ambiguous. This CDR3 is built from 14 residues. The V gene lost 2 bases and the J gene lost 6 bases, with 11 bases spanning the gap. Germline values: CDR1 MDHEN, CDR2 SYDVKM. The CDR3 sequence: CASSLVARSNEQFF. The CDR3 DNA reads TGTGCCAGCAGTTTAGTCGCTAGGAGCAATGAGCAGTTCTTC.

This clone was detected once. This chain connects TRBV5-1 to TRBJ2-7; 9 bases agree with TRBD2. Germline-derived CDR1 and CDR2 are SGHRS and YFSETQ. After removal of 4 bases from V and 2 bases from J, the junction contained 4 bases not matched to a gene. This CDR3 has 14 amino acids. The CDR3 DNA sequence: TGCGCCAGCAGCCCCAGCGGGGGGCCCTACGAGCAGTACTTC. This codes for CASSPSGGPYEQYF. Based on the CDR3 plus reference TRBV5-1 and TRBJ2-7, the full variable domain is KAGVTQTPRYLIKTRGQQVTLSCSPISGHRSVSWYQQTPGQGLQFLFEYFSETQRNKGNFPGRFSGRQFSNSRSEMNVSTLELGDSALYLCASSPSGGPYEQYFGPGTRLTVT.

V and J are TRBV19 and TRBJ2-1, with 8 bases identical to TRBD1. The CDR3 spans 17 residues. Unmatched junction bases numbered 21, after V lost 10 bases and J lost 7 bases. The germline V gene encodes CDR1 LNHDA and CDR2 SQIVND (reference sequence). As DNA, the CDR3 is TGTGCCACCCTAAGCATGGGAAACAGGGGGAGAGGGAATGAGCAGTTCTTC. As protein: CATLSMGNRGRGNEQFF.

The chain joins TRBV6-1 to TRBJ1-6; 8 bases are a match to TRBD1. Germline CDR1 reads MNHNS; CDR2 reads SASEGT. CDR3 length: 15 amino acids. V trimming: 7 bases; J trimming: 7 bases; junction bases outside the gene matches: 9. The CDR3 bases are TGTGCCAGCAAAGGACAGGGTGGGTCAAATTCACCCCTCCACTTT. Translation gives CASKGQGGSNSPLHF.

V usage is TRBV7-2 and J usage is TRBJ2-3, with 7 positions matching TRBD2. Germline lookup yields CDR1 SGHTA and CDR2 FQGNSA. V shed 3 bases and J 3 bases; nucleotides not matched to a gene: 6. The CDR3 contains 15 residues. The CDR3 nucleotides read TGTGCCAGCAGCTTGGAAAGCGGGGTGACAGATACGCAGTATTTT. Protein: CASSLESGVTDTQYF.

V usage is TRBV6-6 and J usage is TRBJ1-1; 7 nucleotides agree with TRBD1. V was clipped by 6 bases and J by 4 bases; unmatched bases: 11. The CDR3 covers 15 residues. The germline CDR1 and CDR2 sequences are MNHNY and SVGAGI (reference sequence). DNA of the CDR3: TGTGCCAGCAGGAAGGGGACAGAGGCCTTCACTGAAGCTTTCTTT. Translation: CASRKGTEAFTEAFF.

A few counts support this clone. This sequence joins TRBV30 and TRBJ2-1; 14 bases fit TRBD2. Germline-derived CDR1 and CDR2 are GTSNPN and SVGIG (reference sequence). The junction had 3 bases not matched to a gene; V was cut back by 5 bases and J by 6 bases. The CDR3 extends over 14 amino acids. CDR3 amino acids: CAWETSGRVNEQFF. The CDR3 DNA follows: TGTGCCTGGGAGACTAGCGGGAGGGTCAATGAGCAGTTCTTC.

The V and J genes are TRBV5-1 and TRBJ2-5, with D maybe TRBD1 (5 bases). The CDR3 totals 15 residues. Trimming took off 0 bases at V and 10 bases at J, with 19 bases between the two ends. The germline V gene encodes CDR1 SGHRS and CDR2 YFSETQ. The CDR3 region is CASSLAATGKQDQYF. The CDR3 coding sequence is TGCGCCAGCAGCTTGGCCGCGACTGGCAAACAGGACCAGTACTTC.

The chain joins TRBV6-6 to TRBJ2-1, with D perhaps matching TRBD1 (5 bases). CDR1 is MNHNY, CDR2 SVGAGI, per germline (reference sequence). The CDR3 runs 14 residues. V was clipped by 8 bases and J by 4 bases, with 15 bases between them. The CDR3 protein is CASLNSQGYNEQFF. Written as DNA, the CDR3 is TGTGCCAGCCTAAATTCCCAGGGATACAATGAGCAGTTCTTC.

This clone was seen once. The chain links TRBV11-1 to TRBJ2-7; 10 positions agree with TRBD2. CDR3 length equals 17 residues. Germline V CDR1 and CDR2: SGHAT, FQDESV (reference sequence). The J segment lost 2 bases and the V segment lost 5 bases, leaving 12 bases of the junction unmatched. CDR3 nucleotides: TGTGCCAGCAGCGACGTCCTTGTAGCGGGGGGCACCTACGAGCAGTACTTC. Amino acid sequence: CASSDVLVAGGTYEQYF.

The chain has TRBV11-2 and TRBJ2-7; the match to TRBD2 covers 15 bases. Trimming at V came to 6 bases and at J to 5 bases, leaving 11 bases not matched to a gene. This CDR3 region has 17 residues. Germline V gene sequence: CDR1 SGHAT, CDR2 FQNNGV. In DNA form, the CDR3 reads TGTGCCAGCAGTACTTATTTCGGGACTAGCGGGAGGCACGAGCAGTACTTC. It specifies CASSTYFGTSGRHEQYF.

CDR3 protein: CASSLVAGSNTEAFF. The CDR3 bases are TGCGCCAGCAGCTTGGTGGCAGGGTCGAACACTGAAGCTTTCTTT. The rearrangement uses TRBV5-1 and TRBJ1-1; a possible D gene is TRBD1 (5 bases). This CDR3 comprises 15 residues. Trimming pared 0 bases from V and 1 base from J, leaving 10 bases between. CDR1 is SGHRS, CDR2 YFSETQ, per germline.

CDR3 residues: CAGGGQGFYEQYF. The CDR3 DNA reads TGTGCCGGTGGGGGACAGGGGTTTTACGAGCAGTACTTC. This chain joins TRBV7-9 and TRBJ2-7, with 10 bases matching TRBD1. This CDR3 has 13 residues. V shed 11 bases, J shed 4 bases, and the junction held 8 bases outside the gene matches. Per the germline V gene, CDR1 is SEHNR and CDR2 is FQNEAQ (reference sequence).

The chain is built from TRBV9 and TRBJ2-1; TRBD1 might be the D (6 bases). CDR1 is SGDLS, CDR2 YYNGEE, per germline. V was cut by 2 bases and J by 2 bases, with 11 bases left in between. The CDR3 is 15 residues long. The CDR3 DNA follows: TGTGCCAGCAGCGTGAGGGGGAATACCTACAATGAGCAGTTCTTC. Its protein is CASSVRGNTYNEQFF.

The V call is TRBV28, the J call TRBJ2-6, with unresolved D. The V end was cut by 10 bases, the J end by 1 base, with 17 bases between. Germline V gene lookup returns CDR1 MDHEN and CDR2 SYDVKM. The CDR3 totals 16 residues. The CDR3 here is CATNPPPGSGANVLTF. The CDR3 DNA reads as TGTGCCACTAATCCCCCCCCGGGTTCTGGGGCCAACGTCCTGACTTTC.

The V call is TRBV30, the J call TRBJ1-5; D perhaps matches TRBD1 (6 bases). There are 14 residues in the CDR3. In germline, CDR1 is GTSNPN, CDR2 SVGIG (reference sequence). V lost 3 bases, J lost 3 bases, and 12 bases lay in between. In DNA, the CDR3 is TGTGCCTGGAGGGTGGCAGGGGTCAATCAGCCCCAGCATTTT. Protein sequence: CAWRVAGVNQPQHF.

The chain uses TRBV6-5 and TRBJ2-2, with D tentatively TRBD1 (5 bases). Germline V CDR1 and CDR2: MNHEY, SVGAGI. This CDR3 comprises 14 residues. V lost 2 bases and J 3 bases, leaving 7 bases between the germline ends. The CDR3 nucleotides are TGTGCCAGCAGTTACGAAGGGGACACCGGGGAGCTGTTTTTT. Translation: CASSYEGDTGELFF.

The chain combines TRBV7-9 with TRBJ2-1, with 10 nucleotides matching TRBD2. Unmatched junction bases numbered 6, after V lost 5 bases and J lost 2 bases. This CDR3 is 16 amino acids long. Looked up from germline, CDR1 is SEHNR and CDR2 is FQNEAQ (reference sequence). For the CDR3, the DNA is TGTGCCAGCAGCACGCTAGCGGGAGAAACCTACAATGAGCAGTTCTTC. This codes for CASSTLAGETYNEQFF.

The rearrangement uses TRBV18 and TRBJ1-1, with D perhaps TRBD1 (5 bases). Trimming removed 1 base from V and 0 bases from J, with 6 bases in between. This CDR3 has 14 amino acids. Germline assignment: CDR1 KGHSH and CDR2 LQKENI. The CDR3 is CASSPQGMNTEAFF. CDR3 nucleotides: TGTGCCAGCTCACCACAGGGGATGAACACTGAAGCTTTCTTT.

V and J are TRBV21-1 and TRBJ2-6; whether TRBD1, the table's D call, matches the DNA was not checked. TRBV21-1 is an annotated pseudogene. The CDR3 totals 21 residues. The CDR3 here is CASSKVKGGDSYSSGANVLTF. The CDR3 DNA follows: TGTGCCAGCAGCAAAGTAAAGGGTGGGGACAGTTACAGCTCTGGGGCCAACGTCCTGACTTTC.

About this clone itself: Its ends do not fully match the called genes, so a read error is possible. This chain joins TRBV5-1 and TRBJ2-1; D is ambiguous. The germline V gene encodes CDR1 SGHRS and CDR2 YFSETQ. There are 12 residues in the CDR3. CDR3 amino acids: CASSRSSNEQFF. The CDR3 bases are TGCGCCAGCAGTAGATCCTCCAATGAGCAGTTCTTC. Supplemented by reference TRBV5-1 and TRBJ2-1, the full variable domain reads KAGVTQTPRYLIKTRGQQVTLSCSPISGHRSVSWYQQTPGQGLQFLFEYFSETQRNKGNFPGRFSGRQFSNSRSEMNVSTLELGDSALYLCASSRSSNEQFFGPGTRLTVL.

This chain joins TRBV30 and TRBJ1-5; D might be TRBD1 (5 bases). The germline CDR1 and CDR2 sequences are GTSNPN and SVGIG (reference sequence). Trimming stripped 3 bases from V and 4 bases from J, with 10 bases between. The CDR3 totals 13 residues. The CDR3 DNA is TGTGCCTGGAGAGGAGGGGCGAATCAGCCCCAGCATTTT. Translated, it gives CAWRGGANQPQHF.

The chain uses TRBV30 and TRBJ2-7; D is perhaps TRBD2 (6 bases). Trimming took 0 bases from V and 0 from J, leaving 18 bases between them. This CDR3 contains 17 residues. Germline assignment: CDR1 GTSNPN and CDR2 SVGIG (reference sequence). The CDR3 spells CAWSVLSGGSDSYEQYF. In DNA form, the CDR3 reads TGTGCCTGGAGTGTACTCTCCGGAGGGTCCGACTCCTACGAGCAGTACTTC.

The chain joins TRBV28 to TRBJ1-6, with D perhaps matching TRBD1 (5 bases). CDR3 length equals 13 residues. Germline CDR1 and CDR2: MDHEN and SYDVKM. The V end was cut by 5 bases, the J end by 7 bases, with 9 bases between. The CDR3, as DNA: TGTGCCAGCAGTGCCGACAGAAATTCACCCCTCCACTTT. Protein: CASSADRNSPLHF.